The subject of this entry is one T cell receptor (beta chain). This record comes from a study of blood T cell repertoires in COVID-19. Looking at the study overall: COVID-19 samples from acute and convalescent phases originated in the United States, Italy and Spain. The cDNA or gDNA used as material had been derived from T cells, B-cell-depleted T cells, or PBMCs.

Trimming at V came to 7 bases and at J to 8 bases, leaving 7 bases not matched to a gene. Germline lookup yields CDR1 SNHLY and CDR2 FYNNEI. The CDR3 spans 13 residues. In the authors' workflow: From reference gene primer amplification, estimates of nucleated cell counts were derived. Using immunoSEQ multiplex PCR, the repertoire was profiled, and TCRdb retains in-frame clones only, with some absent. V and J calls and clone size come straight from that table; D and trimming were deduced from the DNA. The table lists about 200,000 clones, 81% of them singletons. The sequence derives from a woman of 80 years or more with acute or convalescent COVID-19. The chain couples TRBV2 to TRBJ2-1; 8 nucleotides agree with TRBD2. Sequencing was carried out using peripheral blood. The CDR3, as DNA: TGTGCCAGCAAAGGCGGGGGGATATATGAGCAGTTCTTC. As protein: CASKGGGIYEQFF.